This record concerns one T cell receptor beta chain sequence. This clone has just one count. Its recognized antigen is unknown. No base qualities exist here, and no much larger clone lies one base off it. The germline V gene sets CDR1 to SGHRS and CDR2 to YFSETQ. From V the trimming removes 4 bases and from J it removes 8 bases, while the gene matches leave 11 bases of the junction unaccounted for. The CDR3 goes from the cysteine to the phenylalanine over 16 residues. Of all the DNA, just the CDR3 is kept, 48 bases in frame from base 1. Another Seattle source contributed samples from volunteer blood donors who had recovered from COVID-19. Each collaborating institution followed its own protocols to collect whole blood in K2EDTA tubes. Collaborator samples were shipped for TCRbeta analysis as frozen whole blood, isolated PBMCs, or DNA extracted from either sample type. This specimen belongs to a study of blood T cell repertoires in COVID-19 (dated by TCRdb to the early 2020s). Describing the broader study: Collaborator samples came from the United States, Italy and Spain and covered acute and convalescent phases of COVID-19. The material from the prospective study consisted of cDNA or gDNA derived from T cells, B-cell-depleted T cells, or PBMCs. The dataset comprised deeply sampled blood TCRbeta repertoires from subjects exposed to, actively infected with, or recovered from COVID-19. The repertoires were released in a freely available public database meant as a resource for research on the immune response to SARS-CoV-2. The samples were drawn from two sources: the first 160 participants of the ongoing ImmuneRACE study, and fewer than 1,500 subjects contributed by 6 global collaborators. Sample metadata almost always included a de-identified subject ID, COVID-19 status, age in years and sex. HLA class I and class II types, where available, came from metadata supplied by the sample provider rather than from assay-based typing.

The research as a whole found: The quantity of clinical and demographic metadata differed by source and by participant and was supplied without curation.

TCRbeta CDR3 regions were amplified from genomic DNA by means of the immunoSEQ Assay, a bias-controlled multiplex PCR. Concerning the study's data processing: Nucleated cell counts per sample were estimated from amplification of reference gene primers within the assay. Sequence reads were collapsed and filtered to measure the absolute abundance of every unique TCRbeta CDR3 rearrangement. Productive Simpson clonality was computed per sample as the square root of Simpson's diversity index over productive rearrangements. As stored in TCRdb, this immuneACCESS dataset retains in-frame rearrangements with V and J assigned. A fraction of the clones does not appear; measured against another copy, unresolved V genes explain less than half of the discrepancy, and the remainder lacks a known reason. V and J calls and clone size follow that table, whereas D and trimming were derived from the DNA. Present in this sample are about 130,000 clones, approximately 80% of which were seen just once. The ten biggest clones cover approximately 11% of the sample.

Input material: peripheral blood. The chain is made from TRBV5-1 and TRBJ2-4, and TRBD1 matches 11 of the central bases. The source is a man in his 60s who had recovered from COVID-19. The DNA sequence reads TGCGCCAGCAGCCCCACGGGGACAGGGGGTATCGACATTCAGTACTTC. Translated, it gives CASSPTGTGGIDIQYF.